What follows are 14 T cell receptor beta chains derived from one specimen sequenced in a study of CD8 T cells in ankylosing spondylitis. Overall study results and limits: Typical of ankylosing spondylitis blood, it appeared, was a TCR beta motif of under 10 highly homologous variants.

These receptors lack a known antigen. MiXCR, run by TCRdb on the 5' RACE reads, gives a single entry per CDR3 protein. The data contain roughly 700,000 distinct CDR3 sequences, 15% to 20% of them seen just once; the ten biggest clones take up under 20%. What was sequenced was blood, either unsorted or a sorted T cell fraction (not recorded which). Receptors originate from a male donor with ankylosing spondylitis.

This clonotype was seen only a few times. The rearrangement links TRBV20-1 to TRBJ2-1; D unresolved. There are 16 residues in the CDR3. V dropped 3 bases and J dropped 0 bases, with 15 bases sitting between them. In germline, CDR1 is DFQATT, CDR2 SNEGSKA (reference sequence). In DNA form, the CDR3 reads TGCAGTGCTAGGGCGGAGTTTAGAAGCTCCTACAATGAGCAGTTCTTC. Translating it yields CSARAEFRSSYNEQFF.

This clonotype occurred a few times. The rearrangement uses TRBV27 and TRBJ2-7; D is unclear. CDR1 MNHEY and CDR2 SMNVEV come from the germline V gene (reference sequence). This CDR3 has 12 residues. Trimming took off 8 bases at V and 2 bases at J, with 10 bases between the two ends. The CDR3 region is CASGLGPYEQYF. The CDR3 coding sequence is TGTGCCAGCGGGCTAGGGCCCTACGAGCAGTACTTC.

This clonotype was seen many times. V and J are TRBV20-1 and TRBJ2-7; 9 nucleotides match TRBD2. This CDR3 is 14 amino acids long. V lost 0 bases, J lost 7 bases, and 7 bases stayed unmatched. Germline CDR1 reads DFQATT; CDR2 reads SNEGSKA (reference sequence). The CDR3 DNA is TGCAGTGCTAGAGATACCCTAGCGGGAAGGGAGCAGTACTTC. Its translation: CSARDTLAGREQYF.

The chain links TRBV7-3 to TRBJ2-1, with TRBD1 matching 8 bases. The CDR3 extends over 16 amino acids. The V gene end was trimmed by 5 bases and the J gene end by 3 bases; junction bases not matched to a gene: 9. CDR1 and CDR2 from the germline V gene are SGHTA and FQGTGA. CDR3 nucleotide sequence: TGTGCCAGCAGCCCCTCGACAGGGGCCTTCTACAATGAGCAGTTCTTC. Residues: CASSPSTGAFYNEQFF.

The rearrangement joins TRBV6-1 to TRBJ1-5; D is undetermined. The length of the CDR3 is 15 residues. Looked up from germline, CDR1 is MNHNS and CDR2 is SASEGT. V was cut by 3 bases and J by 2 bases, with 11 bases left in between. The CDR3 sequence is CASSDRVPGNQPQHF. The DNA of the CDR3 is TGTGCCAGCAGTGACCGGGTCCCGGGCAATCAGCCCCAGCATTTT.

This clonotype was detected only once. The rearrangement links TRBV6-5 to TRBJ2-3, with TRBD2 matching over 10 bases. Germline V gene sequence: CDR1 MNHEY, CDR2 SVGAGI. The CDR3 length is 20 residues. V lost 0 bases, J lost 2 bases, and 14 bases stayed unmatched. The CDR3 loop is CASSYSILLAGETDTDTQYF. CDR3 nucleotides: TGTGCCAGCAGTTACTCGATACTCCTAGCGGGAGAAACGGACACAGATACGCAGTATTTT.

This clonotype has only a few counts. This CDR3 is CASSSAQLNTEAFF. In nucleotides, the CDR3 is TGTGCCAGCAGTTCGGCACAGTTGAACACTGAAGCTTTCTTT. This sequence joins TRBV28 and TRBJ1-1; D is ambiguous. Deletions cut 4 bases from V and 0 bases from J, with 9 bases between. Germline V lookup: CDR1 MDHEN, CDR2 SYDVKM. The CDR3 has 14 residues.

This clonotype was detected a few times. The chain links TRBV6-1 to TRBJ1-4, with 7 bases fitting TRBD1. Unmatched junction bases numbered 6, after V lost 6 bases and J lost 5 bases. Germline CDR1 is MNHNS and CDR2 is SASEGT. The CDR3 spans 14 residues. The CDR3 is CASRGDSSNEKLFF. The CDR3, as DNA: TGTGCCAGCAGGGGGGACAGTTCGAATGAAAAACTGTTTTTT.

The V call is TRBV7-8, the J call TRBJ2-3; 9 bases are a match to TRBD1. J was trimmed by 0 bases and V by 3 bases; bases with no gene match: 7. Germline V gene data show CDR1 as SGHVS and CDR2 as FQNEAQ. The CDR3 extends over 17 amino acids. CDR3: CASSFPRTGESTDTQYF. The CDR3 coding sequence is TGTGCCAGCAGCTTTCCCCGGACAGGGGAGAGCACAGATACGCAGTATTTT.

This clonotype was counted only a few times. CDR3 residues: CASSLRDETQYF. The CDR3 DNA reads TGTGCCAGCAGTCTTCGTGACGAGACCCAGTACTTC. The chain links TRBV2 to TRBJ2-5; D remains unclear. The CDR3 contains 12 residues. Germline V gives CDR1 SNHLY, CDR2 FYNNEI. V lost 5 bases and J lost 5, with 9 bases in between.

This clonotype has more than one count but fewer than ten. This sequence joins TRBV4-1 and TRBJ2-3; 11 nucleotides agree with TRBD2. Germline V CDR1 and CDR2: MGHRA, YSYEKL. V trimming: 7 bases; J trimming: 5 bases; junction bases outside the gene matches: 17. There are 18 residues in the CDR3. The CDR3, as DNA: TGCGCCAGCAATTTCGGGCTAGCGGGAGGAACGGGCGGAGATACGCAGTATTTT. Translated: CASNFGLAGGTGGDTQYF.

This clonotype was seen only a few times. This chain connects TRBV7-9 to TRBJ2-1, with D possibly being TRBD2 (6 bases). The germline gives CDR1 SEHNR, CDR2 FQNEAQ (reference sequence). V was trimmed by 2 bases and J by 7 bases, leaving 15 bases between them. This CDR3 has 15 residues. The CDR3 bases are TGTGCCAGCAGCTTACAGGCGGGGCAGGATAATGAGCAGTTCTTC. The encoded protein is CASSLQAGQDNEQFF.

The chain has TRBV4-1 and TRBJ1-1; TRBD1 might be the D (5 bases). The CDR3 extends over 16 amino acids. The V end lost 3 bases, the J end lost 2 bases, and 16 bases lay between the germline ends. CDR1 and CDR2 (germline): MGHRA, YSYEKL. CDR3 bases: TGCGCCAGCAGCCAGCATCTCGACAGTAAAAACACTGAAGCTTTCTTT. Translating gives CASSQHLDSKNTEAFF.

The gene calls are TRBV29-1 and TRBJ2-2; D gene uncertain. Trimming pared 8 bases from V and 0 bases from J, leaving 10 bases between. The CDR3 loop spans 13 amino acids. CDR1 is SQVTM and CDR2 is ANQGSEA in the germline V gene. CDR3 coding DNA: TGCAGCTTCGACGACTCGAACACCGGGGAGCTGTTTTTT. Translation gives CSFDDSNTGELFF.